This T cell receptor beta chain was profiled in a study of control samples from healthy donors and cancer patients (dated by TCRdb to about 2020). The germline V gene (reference sequence) yields MNHEY for CDR1 and SMNVEV for CDR2. From V the trimming removes 5 bases and from J it removes 4 bases, while the gene matches leave 3 bases of the junction unaccounted for. The CDR3 goes from the cysteine to the phenylalanine over 15 residues. The DNA shown is the 45-base CDR3, in frame from base 1. As for this clone: Its antigen specificity is not known. No base quality information exists; no much larger clone differs at one position.

Library generation was performed with the immunoSEQ multiplex PCR assay. TCRdb limited this immuneACCESS table to in-frame rearrangements with V and J called. A share of clones is missing; checked studies link under half to unresolved V genes, and the rest is unexplained. The sample table lists 95,000 to 150,000 clones, about 90% of them with a count of one. The top ten clones comprise 1.5% to 2% of the sample. The source material was blood. This sequence originates from a man younger than 35 in good health. Recombination joined TRBV27 with TRBJ2-1; 12 junctional bases match TRBD2. The DNA is as follows: TGTGCCAGCAGTCTCGGACTAGCGGGGTACAATGAGCAGTTCTTC. The resulting protein is CASSLGLAGYNEQFF.